Below are 25 T cell receptor beta chains sequenced from a single sample in a study of Ad26.COV2.S vaccination and SARS-CoV-2 variants. Profiling relied on immunoSEQ multiplex PCR, and the TCRdb table lists in-frame clones only, not all of them. Among just over 350,000 clones listed, around 90% were seen once. The sample consisted of peripheral blood, taken after recovery from COVID-19. The receptors here all came from a human donor who had recovered from COVID-19.

The chain employs TRBV4-3 and TRBJ2-4; 11 nucleotides line up with TRBD2. The CDR3 extends over 16 amino acids. V shed 3 bases, J shed 1 base, and the junction held 2 bases outside the gene matches. From germline, CDR1 is LGHNA and CDR2 YSLEER. CDR3: CASSQSSGGAKNIQYF. DNA for the CDR3: TGCGCCAGCAGCCAGTCTAGCGGGGGGGCCAAAAACATTCAGTACTTC.

J is TRBJ1-5 and V is TRBV19; D ambiguous. CDR1 and CDR2 from the germline V gene are LNHDA and SQIVND (reference sequence). Trimming removed 7 bases at V and 4 bases at J, with 20 bases between. The CDR3 is 16 residues long. The chain's CDR3 is CASTRHEKTKNQPQHF. The CDR3 nucleotides read TGTGCCAGTACTCGACACGAAAAGACTAAAAATCAGCCCCAGCATTTT.

The chain couples TRBV6-5 to TRBJ1-6; no clear D. The V and J ends lost 4 bases and 0 bases respectively, with 4 bases between them. This CDR3 has 14 residues. Germline V gene sequence: CDR1 MNHEY, CDR2 SVGAGI. The CDR3, as DNA: TGTGCCAGCAGTTCCAGCTCCTATAATTCACCCCTCCACTTT. As protein: CASSSSSYNSPLHF.

This chain uses TRBV19 with TRBJ2-6; 8 positions match TRBD1. With V trimmed by 1 base and J by 0 bases, 11 bases remained unmatched. Germline V gene lookup returns CDR1 LNHDA and CDR2 SQIVND (reference sequence). CDR3 length: 20 amino acids. For the CDR3, the DNA is TGTGCCAGTAGTATAGTTCCCGGACAGGGTTCCGTCTCTGGGGCCAACGTCCTGACTTTC. Protein product: CASSIVPGQGSVSGANVLTF.

The rearrangement uses TRBV25-1 and TRBJ1-1, with unresolved D. CDR1 MGHDK and CDR2 SYGVNS come from the germline V gene. V was trimmed by 7 bases and J by 7 bases, leaving 10 bases between them. The CDR3 covers 11 residues. CDR3 residues: CASMHRGEAFF. The CDR3, as DNA: TGTGCCAGCATGCACCGGGGTGAAGCTTTCTTT.

The V and J genes are TRBV4-3 and TRBJ1-1, with D unclear. From germline, CDR1 is LGHNA and CDR2 YSLEER. This CDR3 has 14 amino acids. Trimming cost V 0 bases and J 3 bases, with 8 bases left between them. The chain's CDR3 is CASSQDGGDTEAFF. The CDR3 DNA reads TGCGCCAGCAGCCAAGACGGAGGTGACACTGAAGCTTTCTTT.

The rearrangement joins TRBV12-5 to TRBJ2-5, with TRBD1 matching over 8 bases. V dropped 3 bases and J dropped 4; count of bases not matched to a gene: 7. The CDR3 spans 15 residues. The germline V gene has CDR1 LGHNT and CDR2 FRNRAP. CDR3 DNA: TGTGCTAGTGGTTTAAACCCACAGGGGGGAGAGACCCAGTACTTC. It translates to CASGLNPQGGETQYF.

CDR3 in DNA: TGTGCCAGCAGTTTCGGGGACCTCGACAGGGCCAGATACACCTTC. It translates to CASSFGDLDRARYTF. V gene TRBV28 combines with J gene TRBJ1-2, with 7 nucleotides matching TRBD1. V gave up 3 bases and J gave up 11 bases; unmatched junction bases: 15. The germline gives CDR1 MDHEN, CDR2 SYDVKM. This CDR3 has 15 residues.

This clone was observed a handful of times. The chain is built from TRBV6-5 and TRBJ1-5, with D hard to call. The germline V gene has CDR1 MNHEY and CDR2 SVGAGI. The CDR3 consists of 16 residues. Trimming shortened V by 0 bases and J by 6 bases, and 15 bases separated the two germline ends. The CDR3 region is CASSYSSPRGSQPQHF. The CDR3 bases are TGTGCCAGCAGTTACTCGAGTCCTAGAGGAAGTCAGCCCCAGCATTTT.

Comments on this clone: A read error may account for a junction end that differs from germline. This sequence joins TRBV9 and TRBJ2-1, with 9 bases matching TRBD2. The CDR3 length is 15 residues. In germline, CDR1 is SGDLS, CDR2 YYNGEE. Here the CDR3 DNA reads TGTGCCAGCAGCGTAGTCGGCGGGGGGGCCTATGAACAGTTCTTC. This translates into CASSVVGGGAYEQFF.

V is TRBV19 and J is TRBJ1-3; D unresolved. Germline CDR1 LNHDA, CDR2 SQIVND (reference sequence). Trimming took 5 bases from V and 1 from J, leaving 18 bases between them. The CDR3 spans 17 residues. CDR3 in DNA: TGTGCCAGTAGTCCCTCGGGCGGCCGAAGGTCTGGAAACACCATATATTTT. Translation: CASSPSGGRRSGNTIYF.

This chain connects TRBV11-3 to TRBJ2-6, with a tentative D call TRBD1 (5 bases). The CDR3 extends over 14 amino acids. Germline V lookup: CDR1 SGHNT, CDR2 YENEEA. Trimming cost V 5 bases and J 2 bases, with 7 bases left between them. The CDR3 DNA sequence: TGTGCCAGCAGCCCCAGGGCTGGGGCCAACGTCCTGACTTTC. Translated: CASSPRAGANVLTF. Full variable domain (remainder filled in from reference TRBV11-3 and TRBJ2-6): EAGVVQSPRYKIIEKKQPVAFWCNPISGHNTLYWYLQNLGQGPELLIRYENEEAVDDSQLPKDRFSAERLKGVDSTLKIQPAELGDSAVYLCASSPRAGANVLTFGAGSRLTVL.

The chain couples TRBV19 to TRBJ1-5; 9 nucleotides align to TRBD1. CDR3 length: 16 residues. The ends lost 5 bases at V and 5 bases at J; junction bases unmatched: 10. Per the germline V gene, CDR1 is LNHDA and CDR2 is SQIVND (reference sequence). In nucleotides, the CDR3 is TGTGCCAGTAGTCCCCGCCCGGACAGGGGATATCAGCCCCAGCATTTT. It translates to CASSPRPDRGYQPQHF.

This clone was seen more than once but under ten times. This rearrangement joins TRBV7-9 to TRBJ1-6; the D is unclear. In germline, CDR1 is SEHNR, CDR2 FQNEAQ (reference sequence). CDR3 length equals 12 residues. Trimming cost V 1 base and J 13 bases, with 8 bases left between them. The CDR3: CASSLDGWPLHF. The CDR3 DNA follows: TGTGCCAGCAGCTTAGACGGTTGGCCCCTCCACTTT.

The CDR3 nucleotides are TGCAGCGCCACGATGCCCTCCTACGAGCAGTACTTC. This translates into CSATMPSYEQYF. The rearrangement links TRBV29-1 to TRBJ2-7; no definite D call. Germline-derived CDR1 and CDR2 are SQVTM and ANQGSEA. The CDR3 loop spans 12 amino acids. The V gene lost 7 bases and the J gene lost 0 bases, with 10 bases spanning the gap.

The rearrangement joins TRBV3-1 (or the pseudogene TRBV3-2) to TRBJ1-5; D is unclear. The germline V and J ends were trimmed by 3 bases and 1 base, with 7 bases remaining between them. The CDR3 sequence is 14 residues long. CDR1 and CDR2 from the germline V gene are LGHDT and YNNKEL (reference sequence). The CDR3 DNA is TGTGCCAGCAGCCAGGGCGCGAGCAATCAGCCCCAGCATTTT. The encoded protein is CASSQGASNQPQHF.

The gene calls are TRBV4-1 and TRBJ1-1; D remains unclear. Trimming removed 4 bases from V and 2 bases from J, with 17 bases in between. Looked up from germline, CDR1 is MGHRA and CDR2 is YSYEKL. This CDR3 spans 16 amino acids. CDR3 DNA: TGCGCCAGCAGCCTGAGGCGGGAGGTCACCAACACTGAAGCTTTCTTT. This translates into CASSLRREVTNTEAFF.

This clone was recorded once. The chain is built from TRBV7-8 and TRBJ1-1; D is unclear. Germline values: CDR1 SGHVS, CDR2 FQNEAQ. Trimming left V 3 bases short and J 1 base short, with 15 bases between. The CDR3 has 16 amino acids. The CDR3 loop is CASSFRSTSPNTEAFF. The CDR3 coding sequence is TGTGCCAGCAGCTTTAGATCGACTAGCCCGAACACTGAAGCTTTCTTT.

The chain couples TRBV4-1 to TRBJ2-7, with 9 bases that match TRBD1. Trimming took 1 base from V and 3 from J; bases not matched to a gene: 7. CDR3 length: 16 residues. CDR1 and CDR2 (germline): MGHRA, YSYEKL. The CDR3 coding sequence is TGCGCCAGCAGCCAAGCAGGACAGGGGTTTTTCTACGAGCAGTACTTC. Residues: CASSQAGQGFFYEQYF.

The chain has TRBV5-1 and TRBJ1-1, with D possibly being TRBD1 (5 bases). The CDR3 spans 14 residues. CDR1 SGHRS and CDR2 YFSETQ come from the germline V gene. Trimming removed 2 bases from V and 3 bases from J, with 11 bases in between. The CDR3 DNA follows: TGCGCCAGCAGCTTCGGGGGGTTAGACACTGAAGCTTTCTTT. As protein: CASSFGGLDTEAFF.

This clone was seen only once. The rearrangement links TRBV5-6 to TRBJ2-5, with D possibly matching TRBD2 (7 bases). Germline loops: CDR1 SGHDT, CDR2 YYEEEE. This CDR3 has 18 residues. V lost 3 bases to trimming and J lost 0 bases, with 21 bases between them. In DNA form, the CDR3 reads TGTGCCAGCAGCTCCCATGGGAGGGGGAGGGGAAACCAAGAGACCCAGTACTTC. As protein: CASSSHGRGRGNQETQYF. The variable domain in full, with the rest retrieved from reference TRBV5-6 and TRBJ2-5, is DAGVTQSPTHLIKTRGQQVTLRCSPKSGHDTVSWYQQALGQGPQFIFQYYEEEERQRGNFPDRFSGHQFPNYSSELNVNALLLGDSALYLCASSSHGRGRGNQETQYFGPGTRLLVL.

The CDR3, as DNA: TGTGCCAGCAGTGTAAGGACGGGGCCCCGCTCTTTTCAGCCCCAGCATTTT. Residues: CASSVRTGPRSFQPQHF. The rearrangement links TRBV27 to TRBJ1-5, with D possibly being TRBD1 (5 bases). This CDR3 region has 17 residues. V shed 5 bases and J shed 6 bases, with 23 bases lying between them. From germline, CDR1 is MNHEY and CDR2 SMNVEV (reference sequence).

The V call is TRBV6-5, the J call TRBJ1-2, with D tentatively TRBD1 (5 bases). Per the germline V gene, CDR1 is MNHEY and CDR2 is SVGAGI. CDR3 length: 14 amino acids. V dropped 6 bases and J dropped 8 bases, with 19 bases sitting between them. CDR3 residues: CASRIDLRGEGYTF. DNA of the CDR3: TGTGCCAGCAGGATAGATCTCCGGGGGGAGGGCTACACCTTC.

This chain joins TRBV7-6 and TRBJ1-1, with 9 nucleotides matching TRBD1. Germline V gene lookup returns CDR1 SGHVS and CDR2 FNYEAQ. This CDR3 is 14 amino acids long. V was clipped by 5 bases and J by 5 bases; unmatched bases: 6. The CDR3 DNA reads TGTGCCAGCAGCAGTGGGACAGGGAGGACTGAAGCTTTCTTT. It encodes CASSSGTGRTEAFF.

This clone was found once. The rearrangement uses TRBV6-4 and TRBJ1-2; 10 positions agree with TRBD1. Per germline, CDR1 MRHNA and CDR2 SNTAGT. V dropped 4 bases and J dropped 4; count of bases not matched to a gene: 3. This CDR3 is built from 14 residues. The CDR3 coding sequence is TGTGCCAGCAGTGGGACAGGGGGTCTCTATGGCTACACCTTC. Its protein product is CASSGTGGLYGYTF.